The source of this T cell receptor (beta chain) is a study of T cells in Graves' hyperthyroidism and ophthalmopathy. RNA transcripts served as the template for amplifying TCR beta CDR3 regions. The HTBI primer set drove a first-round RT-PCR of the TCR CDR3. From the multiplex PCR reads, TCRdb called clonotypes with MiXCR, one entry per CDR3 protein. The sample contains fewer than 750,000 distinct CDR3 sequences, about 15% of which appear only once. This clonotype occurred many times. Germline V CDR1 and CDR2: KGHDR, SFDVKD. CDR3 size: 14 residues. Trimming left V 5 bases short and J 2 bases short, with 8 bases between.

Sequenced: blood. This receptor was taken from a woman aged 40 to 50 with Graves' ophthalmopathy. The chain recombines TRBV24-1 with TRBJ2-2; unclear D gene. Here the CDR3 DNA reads TGTGCCACCAGTGGCGGCATTAACACCGGGGAGCTGTTTTTT. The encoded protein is CATSGGINTGELFF.